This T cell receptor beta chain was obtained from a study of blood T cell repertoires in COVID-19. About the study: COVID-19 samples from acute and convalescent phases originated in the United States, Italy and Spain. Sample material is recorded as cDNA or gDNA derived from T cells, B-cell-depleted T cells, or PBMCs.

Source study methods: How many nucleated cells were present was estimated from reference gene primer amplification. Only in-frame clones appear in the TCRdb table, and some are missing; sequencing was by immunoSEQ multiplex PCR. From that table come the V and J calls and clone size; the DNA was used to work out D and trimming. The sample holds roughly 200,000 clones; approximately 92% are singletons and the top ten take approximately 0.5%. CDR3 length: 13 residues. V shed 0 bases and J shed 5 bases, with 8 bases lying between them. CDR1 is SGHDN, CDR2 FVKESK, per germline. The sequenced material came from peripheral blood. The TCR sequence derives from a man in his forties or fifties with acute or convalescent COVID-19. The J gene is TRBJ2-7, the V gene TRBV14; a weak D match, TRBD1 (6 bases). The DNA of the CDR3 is TGTGCCAGCAGCCAAGATCAGGGGCACGAGCAGTACTTC. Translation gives CASSQDQGHEQYF.